The clone carrying this T cell receptor beta chain has only a few counts. Its antigen is not identified. The data were obtained in a study of blood T cells in healthy people across ages. Trimming cost V 1 base and J 4 bases, with 16 bases left between them. This CDR3 has 15 residues. The germline V gene encodes CDR1 DFQATT and CDR2 SNEGSKA (reference sequence). The use of a sample-barcoded 5' primer and a J-beta primer mix characterized a second PCR of roughly 6 to 11 cycles. Each TCR beta cDNA got a 12-nucleotide random molecular identifier. One entry per CDR3 protein, called by TCRdb with MiXCR from the 5' RACE reads. The sample lists about 930,000 distinct CDR3 sequences; approximately 32% were seen once. Study-level findings and limits: What prevented conclusive comparison of naive and antigen-experienced cells was that PBMCs were unsorted. With naive T cell percentage, TCR beta diversity showed a strong correlation.

These same records also appear under a second study, on T cells of mothers and their children. That study adds: The second PCR's M1S primer added sample barcodes and 2-4 random nucleotides.

The sequence was collected from a woman aged 40 to 50 in good health. The chain couples TRBV20-1 to TRBJ1-2; D call uncertain. The sample consisted of blood. The CDR3 coding sequence is TGCAGTGCTAGAGTTCGGGCGGAAGTCTTCTATGGCTACACCTTC. It specifies CSARVRAEVFYGYTF.